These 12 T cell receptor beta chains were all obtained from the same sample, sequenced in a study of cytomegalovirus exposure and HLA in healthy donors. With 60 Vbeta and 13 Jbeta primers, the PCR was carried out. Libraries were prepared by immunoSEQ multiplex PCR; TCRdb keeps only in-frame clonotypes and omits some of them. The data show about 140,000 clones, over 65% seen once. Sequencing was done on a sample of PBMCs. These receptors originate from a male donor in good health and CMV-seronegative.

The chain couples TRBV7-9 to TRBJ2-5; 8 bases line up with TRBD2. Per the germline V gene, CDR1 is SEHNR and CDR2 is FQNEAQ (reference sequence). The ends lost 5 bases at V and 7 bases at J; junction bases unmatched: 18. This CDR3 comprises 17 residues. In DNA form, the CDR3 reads TGTGCCAGCAGCCTAGGGGGGGCTAGCGGGTCCGGTGGGACCCAGTACTTC. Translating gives CASSLGGASGSGGTQYF.

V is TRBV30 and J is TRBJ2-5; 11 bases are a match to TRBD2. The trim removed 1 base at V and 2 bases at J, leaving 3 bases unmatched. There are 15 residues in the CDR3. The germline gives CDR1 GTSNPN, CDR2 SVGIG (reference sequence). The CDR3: CAWSEGLAVQETQYF. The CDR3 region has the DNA TGTGCCTGGAGTGAGGGACTAGCGGTTCAAGAGACCCAGTACTTC.

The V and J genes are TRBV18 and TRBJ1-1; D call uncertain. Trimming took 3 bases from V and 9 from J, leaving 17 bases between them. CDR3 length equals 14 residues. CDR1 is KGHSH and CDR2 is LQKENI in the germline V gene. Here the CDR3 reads CASSPPGEGLKAFF. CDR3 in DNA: TGTGCCAGCTCACCCCCCGGGGAGGGCCTCAAAGCTTTCTTT.

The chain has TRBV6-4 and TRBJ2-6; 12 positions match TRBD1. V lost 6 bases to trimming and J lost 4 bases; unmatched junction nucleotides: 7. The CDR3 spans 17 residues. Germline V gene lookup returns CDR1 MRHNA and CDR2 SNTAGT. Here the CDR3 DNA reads TGTGCCAGCAGCGAGGGGACAGGGGGCGGAGGGGCCAACGTCCTGACTTTC. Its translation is CASSEGTGGGGANVLTF.

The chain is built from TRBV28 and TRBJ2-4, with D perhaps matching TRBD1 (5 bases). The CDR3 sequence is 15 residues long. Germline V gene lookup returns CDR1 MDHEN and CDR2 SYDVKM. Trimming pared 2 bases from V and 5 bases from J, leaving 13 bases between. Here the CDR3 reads CASSLRAQAENIQYF. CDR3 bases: TGTGCCAGCAGTTTACGAGCACAGGCTGAAAACATTCAGTACTTC.

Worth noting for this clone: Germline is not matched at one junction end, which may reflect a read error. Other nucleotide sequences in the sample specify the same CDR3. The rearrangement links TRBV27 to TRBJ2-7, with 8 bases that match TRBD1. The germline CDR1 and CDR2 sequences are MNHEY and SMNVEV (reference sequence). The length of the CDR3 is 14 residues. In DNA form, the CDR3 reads TGTGCCAGTAGTTTGATCGGACAGGGCTACGAGCAGTACTTC. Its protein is CASSLIGQGYEQYF.

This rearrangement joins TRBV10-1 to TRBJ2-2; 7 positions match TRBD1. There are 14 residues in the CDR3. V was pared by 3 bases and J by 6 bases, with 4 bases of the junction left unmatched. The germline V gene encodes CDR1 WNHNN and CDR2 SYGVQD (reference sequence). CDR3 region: CASSESGGAGELFF. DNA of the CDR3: TGCGCCAGCAGTGAATCAGGGGGTGCCGGGGAGCTGTTTTTT.

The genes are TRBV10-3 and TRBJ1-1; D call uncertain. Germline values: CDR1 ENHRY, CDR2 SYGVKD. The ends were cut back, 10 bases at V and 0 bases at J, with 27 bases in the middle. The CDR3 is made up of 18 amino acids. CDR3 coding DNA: TGTGCCACCCGGCCGATTTTAGTGGAGACCATGGTGAACACTGAAGCTTTCTTT. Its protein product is CATRPILVETMVNTEAFF.

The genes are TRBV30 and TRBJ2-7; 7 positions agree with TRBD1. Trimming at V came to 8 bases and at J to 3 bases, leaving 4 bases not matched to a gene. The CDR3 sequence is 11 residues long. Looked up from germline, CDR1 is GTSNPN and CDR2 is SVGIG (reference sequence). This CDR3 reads CAGWDSYEQYF. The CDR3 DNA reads TGTGCCGGATGGGACAGCTACGAGCAGTACTTC.

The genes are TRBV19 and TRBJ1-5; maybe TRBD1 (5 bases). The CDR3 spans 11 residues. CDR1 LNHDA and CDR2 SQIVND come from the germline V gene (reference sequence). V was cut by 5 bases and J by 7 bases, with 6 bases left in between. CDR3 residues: CASSGGQPQHF. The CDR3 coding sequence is TGTGCCAGTAGTGGGGGGCAGCCCCAGCATTTT. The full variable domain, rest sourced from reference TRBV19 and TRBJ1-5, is DGGITQSPKYLFRKEGQNVTLSCEQNLNHDAMYWYRQDPGQGLRLIYYSQIVNDFQKGDIAEGYSVSREKKESFPLTVTSAQKNPTAFYLCASSGGQPQHFGDGTRLSIL.

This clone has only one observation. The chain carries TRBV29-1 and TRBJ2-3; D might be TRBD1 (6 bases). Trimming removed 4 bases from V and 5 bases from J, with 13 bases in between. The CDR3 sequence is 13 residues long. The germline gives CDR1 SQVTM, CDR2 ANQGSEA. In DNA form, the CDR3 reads TGCAGCGTTGTGGGTGGACAGAGAGATACGCAGTATTTT. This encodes CSVVGGQRDTQYF.

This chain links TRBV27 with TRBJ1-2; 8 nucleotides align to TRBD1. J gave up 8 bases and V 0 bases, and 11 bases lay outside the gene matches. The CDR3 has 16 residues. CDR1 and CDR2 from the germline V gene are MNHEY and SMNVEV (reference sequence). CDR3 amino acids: CASSLSRGTGVWGYTF. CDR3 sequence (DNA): TGTGCCAGCAGTTTATCGCGGGGGACAGGCGTATGGGGCTACACCTTC.